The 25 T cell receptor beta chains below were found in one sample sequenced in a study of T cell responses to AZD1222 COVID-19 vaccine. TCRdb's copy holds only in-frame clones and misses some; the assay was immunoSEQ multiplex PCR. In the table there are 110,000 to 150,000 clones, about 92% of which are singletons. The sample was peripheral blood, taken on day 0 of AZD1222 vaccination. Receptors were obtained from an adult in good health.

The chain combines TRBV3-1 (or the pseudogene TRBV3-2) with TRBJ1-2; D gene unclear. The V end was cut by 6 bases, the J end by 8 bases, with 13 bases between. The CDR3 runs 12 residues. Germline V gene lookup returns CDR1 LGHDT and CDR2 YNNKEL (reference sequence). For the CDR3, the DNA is TGTGCCAGCAGTCAACGTTTTCGGGGCTACACCTTC. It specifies CASSQRFRGYTF.

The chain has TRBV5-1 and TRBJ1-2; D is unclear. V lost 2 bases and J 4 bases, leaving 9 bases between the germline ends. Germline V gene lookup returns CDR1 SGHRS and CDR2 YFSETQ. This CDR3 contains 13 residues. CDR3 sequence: CASSLTDFYGYTF. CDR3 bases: TGCGCCAGCAGCTTAACAGATTTCTATGGCTACACCTTC.

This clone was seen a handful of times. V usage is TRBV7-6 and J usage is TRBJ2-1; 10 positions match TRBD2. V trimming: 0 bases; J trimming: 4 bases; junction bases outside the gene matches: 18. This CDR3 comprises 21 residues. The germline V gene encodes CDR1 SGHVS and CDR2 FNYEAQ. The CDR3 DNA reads TGTGCCAGCAGCTTAGCGTCGGCTAGCGGGGGCATCGATAAAAGTTACAATGAGCAGTTCTTC. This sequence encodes CASSLASASGGIDKSYNEQFF.

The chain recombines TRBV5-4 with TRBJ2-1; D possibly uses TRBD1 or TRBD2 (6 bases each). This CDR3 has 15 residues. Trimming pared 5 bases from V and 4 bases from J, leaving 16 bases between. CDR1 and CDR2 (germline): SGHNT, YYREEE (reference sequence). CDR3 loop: CASRWGAGNYNEQFF. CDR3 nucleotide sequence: TGTGCCAGCAGGTGGGGGGCAGGGAATTACAATGAGCAGTTCTTC.

The chain's CDR3 is CASSSHLMRAAPLHF. In nucleotides, the CDR3 is TGTGCCAGCAGCTCCCATTTGATGCGAGCGGCACCCCTCCACTTT. The V call is TRBV7-2, the J call TRBJ1-6, with unresolved D. V lost 4 bases and J lost 11, with 18 bases in between. The CDR3 has 15 residues. CDR1 and CDR2 from the germline V gene are SGHTA and FQGNSA.

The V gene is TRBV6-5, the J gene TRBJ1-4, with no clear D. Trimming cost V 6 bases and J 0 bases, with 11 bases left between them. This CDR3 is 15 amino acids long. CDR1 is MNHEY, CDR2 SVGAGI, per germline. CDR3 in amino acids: CASRRISATNEKLFF. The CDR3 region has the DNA TGTGCCAGCAGGAGGATAAGTGCAACTAATGAAAAACTGTTTTTT.

The CDR3 DNA is TGTGCCAGCAGCAGAACAGGGGGTTTGGCCTATGGCTACACCTTC. Translated, it gives CASSRTGGLAYGYTF. V gene TRBV5-6 combines with J gene TRBJ1-2, with 8 bases matching TRBD1. The germline V gene has CDR1 SGHDT and CDR2 YYEEEE. The trim removed 4 bases at V and 4 bases at J, leaving 9 bases unmatched. CDR3 length: 15 residues.

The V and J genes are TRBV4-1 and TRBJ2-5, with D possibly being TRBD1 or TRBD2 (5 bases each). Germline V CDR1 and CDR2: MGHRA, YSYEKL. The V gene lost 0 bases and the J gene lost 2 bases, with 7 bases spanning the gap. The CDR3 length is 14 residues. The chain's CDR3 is CASSQEGRQETQYF. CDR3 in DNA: TGCGCCAGCAGCCAAGAGGGACGTCAAGAGACCCAGTACTTC.

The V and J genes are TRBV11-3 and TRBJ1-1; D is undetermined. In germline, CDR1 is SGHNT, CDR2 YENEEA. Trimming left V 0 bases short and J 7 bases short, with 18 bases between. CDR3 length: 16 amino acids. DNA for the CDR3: TGTGCCAGCAGCTTAGATCCAGCGGTGGTGGGGAATGAAGCTTTCTTT. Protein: CASSLDPAVVGNEAFF. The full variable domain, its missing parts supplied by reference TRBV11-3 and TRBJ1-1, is EAGVVQSPRYKIIEKKQPVAFWCNPISGHNTLYWYLQNLGQGPELLIRYENEEAVDDSQLPKDRFSAERLKGVDSTLKIQPAELGDSAVYLCASSLDPAVVGNEAFFGQGTRLTVV.

The DNA for the CDR3 is TGTGCCAGCACCTCGGGCATGGATCAGCCCCAGCATTTT. This gives the protein CASTSGMDQPQHF. V and J are TRBV28 and TRBJ1-5; no reliable D call. The CDR3 spans 13 residues. Trimming cost V 7 bases and J 5 bases, with 12 bases left between them. The germline V gene has CDR1 MDHEN and CDR2 SYDVKM. The full variable domain, with the rest looked up from reference TRBV28 and TRBJ1-5, is DVKVTQSSRYLVKRTGEKVFLECVQDMDHENMFWYRQDPGLGLRLIYFSYDVKMKEKGDIPEGYSVSREKKERFSLILESASTNQTSMYLCASTSGMDQPQHFGDGTRLSIL.

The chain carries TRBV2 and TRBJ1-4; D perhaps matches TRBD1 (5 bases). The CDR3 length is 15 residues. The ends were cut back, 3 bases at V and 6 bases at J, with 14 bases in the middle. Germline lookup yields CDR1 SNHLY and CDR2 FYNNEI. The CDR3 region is CASSDPWGRDEKLFF. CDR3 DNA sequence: TGTGCCAGCAGTGACCCGTGGGGGAGAGATGAAAAACTGTTTTTT.

This CDR3 reads CSADVGHGYTF. The CDR3 coding sequence is TGCAGTGCGGATGTGGGGCATGGCTACACCTTC. The gene calls are TRBV20-1 and TRBJ1-2; the D gene is possibly TRBD1 (5 bases). CDR1 is DFQATT, CDR2 SNEGSKA, per germline (reference sequence). Trimming stripped 6 bases from V and 6 bases from J, with 11 bases between. This CDR3 is 11 amino acids long.

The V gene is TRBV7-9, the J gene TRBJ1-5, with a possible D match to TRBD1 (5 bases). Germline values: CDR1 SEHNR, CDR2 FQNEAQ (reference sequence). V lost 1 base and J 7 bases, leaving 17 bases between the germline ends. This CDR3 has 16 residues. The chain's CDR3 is CASSLEVGQGRQPQHF. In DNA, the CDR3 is TGTGCCAGCAGCTTAGAGGTTGGGCAGGGTCGACAGCCCCAGCATTTT.

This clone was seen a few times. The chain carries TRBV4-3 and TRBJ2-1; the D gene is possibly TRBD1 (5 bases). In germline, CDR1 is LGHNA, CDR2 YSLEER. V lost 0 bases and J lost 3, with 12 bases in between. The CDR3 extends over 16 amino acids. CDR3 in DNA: TGCGCCAGCAGCCAAGAAGGCAGGGTCTTCTACAATGAGCAGTTCTTC. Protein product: CASSQEGRVFYNEQFF.

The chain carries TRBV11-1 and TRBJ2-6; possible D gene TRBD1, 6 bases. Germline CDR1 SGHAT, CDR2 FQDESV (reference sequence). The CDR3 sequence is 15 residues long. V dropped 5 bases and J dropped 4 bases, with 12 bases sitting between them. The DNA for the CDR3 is TGTGCCAGCAGCCGCAGGGGCTCCGGGGCCAACGTCCTGACTTTC. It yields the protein CASSRRGSGANVLTF.

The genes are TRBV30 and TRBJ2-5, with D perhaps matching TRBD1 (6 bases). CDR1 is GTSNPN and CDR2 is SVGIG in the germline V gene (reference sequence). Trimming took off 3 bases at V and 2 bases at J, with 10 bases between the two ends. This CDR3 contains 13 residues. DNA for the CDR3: TGTGCCTGGAGCCCGGGACAACAAGAGACCCAGTACTTC. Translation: CAWSPGQQETQYF.

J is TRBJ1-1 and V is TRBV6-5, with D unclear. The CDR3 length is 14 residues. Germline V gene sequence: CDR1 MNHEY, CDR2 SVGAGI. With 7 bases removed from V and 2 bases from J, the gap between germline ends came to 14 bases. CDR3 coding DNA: TGTGCCAGCACATGGAGTCCCGGTAACACTGAAGCTTTCTTT. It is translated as CASTWSPGNTEAFF.

CDR3 in DNA: TGTGCCAGCAGCCCACGAAGCGGGGCGAACACCGGGGAGCTGTTTTTT. Amino acid sequence: CASSPRSGANTGELFF. The chain has TRBV9 and TRBJ2-2; 7 bases line up with TRBD2. The V gene end was trimmed by 4 bases and the J gene end by 0 bases; junction bases not matched to a gene: 6. The V gene's germline CDR1 is SGDLS and CDR2 YYNGEE. The CDR3 contains 16 residues.

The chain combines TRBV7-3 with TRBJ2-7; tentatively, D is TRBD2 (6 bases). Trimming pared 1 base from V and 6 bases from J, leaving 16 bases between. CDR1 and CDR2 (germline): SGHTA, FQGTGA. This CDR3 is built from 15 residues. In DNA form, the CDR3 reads TGTGCCAGCAGCTTAAGGGGCGGGGTGGGTTGCGAGCAGTACTTC. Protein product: CASSLRGGVGCEQYF.

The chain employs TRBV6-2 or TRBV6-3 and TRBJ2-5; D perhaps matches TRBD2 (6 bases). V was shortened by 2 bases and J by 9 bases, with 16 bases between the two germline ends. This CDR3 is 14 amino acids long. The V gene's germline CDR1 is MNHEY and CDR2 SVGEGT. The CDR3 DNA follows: TGTGCCAGCAGTTACGGCGGGGAAGCGCGGGCCCAGTACTTC. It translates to CASSYGGEARAQYF.

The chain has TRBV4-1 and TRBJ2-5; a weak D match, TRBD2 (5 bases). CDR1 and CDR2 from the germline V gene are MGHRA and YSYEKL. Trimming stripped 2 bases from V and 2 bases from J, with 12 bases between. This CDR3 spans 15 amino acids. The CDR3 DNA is TGCGCCAGCAGCCAACAAGGACTGAGACAAGAGACCCAGTACTTC. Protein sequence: CASSQQGLRQETQYF.

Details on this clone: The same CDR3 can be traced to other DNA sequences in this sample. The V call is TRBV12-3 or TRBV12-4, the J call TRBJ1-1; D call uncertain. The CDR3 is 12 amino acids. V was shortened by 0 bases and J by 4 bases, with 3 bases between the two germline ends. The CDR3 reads CASSLAGTEAFF. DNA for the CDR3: TGTGCCAGCAGTTTAGCGGGCACTGAAGCTTTCTTT.

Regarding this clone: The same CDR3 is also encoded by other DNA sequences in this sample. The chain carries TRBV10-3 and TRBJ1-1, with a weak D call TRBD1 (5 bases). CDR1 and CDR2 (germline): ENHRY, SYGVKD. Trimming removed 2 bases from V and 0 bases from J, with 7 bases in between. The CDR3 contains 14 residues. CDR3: CAISELGVNTEAFF. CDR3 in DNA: TGTGCCATCAGTGAGCTGGGGGTGAACACTGAAGCTTTCTTT.

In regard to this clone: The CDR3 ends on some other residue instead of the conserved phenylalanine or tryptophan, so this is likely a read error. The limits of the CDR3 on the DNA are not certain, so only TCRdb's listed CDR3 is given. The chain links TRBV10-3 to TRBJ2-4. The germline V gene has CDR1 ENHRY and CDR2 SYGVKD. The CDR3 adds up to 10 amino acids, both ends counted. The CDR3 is CAYPLGHPGI.

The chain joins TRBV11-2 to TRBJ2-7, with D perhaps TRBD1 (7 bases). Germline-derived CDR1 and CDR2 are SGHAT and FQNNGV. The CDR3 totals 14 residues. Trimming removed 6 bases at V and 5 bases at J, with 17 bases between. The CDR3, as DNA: TGTGCCAGCAGAGTTACAGGGGAGGTCAACGAGCAGTACTTC. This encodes CASRVTGEVNEQYF.